The 22 T cell receptor beta chains below were found in one sample sequenced in a study of OX40 agonist ivuxolimab in advanced cancers. The protocol was immunoSEQ multiplex PCR, while the TCRdb copy is restricted to in-frame clones and leaves out a portion. The repertoire consists of fewer than 85,000 clones, with about nine tenths occurring once and the leading ten covering 11%. Specimen: CD4+ or CD8+ T cells sorted from blood, collected in a trial of the OX40 agonist ivuxolimab. These receptors were taken from an adult with an advanced solid tumor such as melanoma, head and neck, liver or kidney cancer.

The V gene is TRBV2, the J gene TRBJ1-2; D is uncertain. Germline lookup yields CDR1 SNHLY and CDR2 FYNNEI. V gave up 4 bases and J gave up 4 bases, with 19 bases separating them. The CDR3 has 16 residues. The CDR3 loop reads CASSVGPPPRGYGYTF. CDR3 nucleotides: TGTGCCAGCAGTGTCGGGCCACCCCCTCGAGGCTATGGCTACACCTTC.

V and J are TRBV9 and TRBJ2-7, with 10 bases matching TRBD2. CDR1 is SGDLS, CDR2 YYNGEE, per germline. Losses at the gene ends were 0 bases for V and 6 bases for J; bases not matched to a gene: 6. This CDR3 contains 15 residues. CDR3 sequence (DNA): TGTGCCAGCAGCGTAGCCGGGACTAGCGCTTTCGAGCAGTACTTC. Translating it yields CASSVAGTSAFEQYF. Using reference TRBV9 and TRBJ2-7 for the parts outside the CDR3, the full variable domain is DSGVTQTPKHLITATGQRVTLRCSPRSGDLSVYWYQQSLDQGLQFLIQYYNGEERAKGNILERFSAQQFPDLHSELNLSSLELGDSALYFCASSVAGTSAFEQYFGPGTRLTVT.

The V and J genes are TRBV4-1 and TRBJ2-3; TRBD2 matches 11 bases. V was pared by 1 base and J by 5 bases, with 8 bases of the junction left unmatched. CDR1 is MGHRA, CDR2 YSYEKL, per germline. The CDR3 runs to 17 residues. The CDR3 DNA sequence: TGCGCCAGCAGCCAAGCCCTCGGACTAGCGGGCGAAGATACGCAGTATTTT. Translating it yields CASSQALGLAGEDTQYF.

The CDR3 DNA follows: TGTGCCAGCAGTTACTCGAGCGGCCAAGAAACCTATGAGCAGTTCTTC. It encodes CASSYSSGQETYEQFF. This chain joins TRBV6-5 and TRBJ2-1; TRBD2 is a possible D gene (5 bases). The CDR3 runs 16 residues. Germline V gives CDR1 MNHEY, CDR2 SVGAGI. V lost 0 bases and J 8 bases, leaving 17 bases between the germline ends.

The V call is TRBV6-1, the J call TRBJ2-1; a weak D match, TRBD2 (6 bases). Trimming removed 2 bases at V and 2 bases at J, with 10 bases between. There are 15 residues in the CDR3. Germline V gene sequence: CDR1 MNHNS, CDR2 SASEGT. The CDR3 nucleotides are TGTGCCAGCAGTGAATCGGAGGGGCCCTACAATGAGCAGTTCTTC. Amino acid sequence: CASSESEGPYNEQFF.

In regard to this clone: Other DNA sequences in the same sample also yield this CDR3. CDR3 region: CASSLSAGGYGYTF. CDR3 nucleotide sequence: TGTGCCAGCAGTTTATCGGCAGGGGGCTATGGCTACACCTTC. The J gene is TRBJ1-2, the V gene TRBV27; TRBD1 aligns across 7 bases. The germline V gene has CDR1 MNHEY and CDR2 SMNVEV (reference sequence). With V trimmed by 0 bases and J by 4 bases, 2 bases remained unmatched. The CDR3 runs 14 residues.

The genes are TRBV5-8 and TRBJ2-1; no clear D gene. Per the germline V gene, CDR1 is SGHTS and CDR2 is YDEGEE. CDR3 length equals 13 residues. The V gene lost 0 bases and the J gene lost 7 bases, with 8 bases spanning the gap. CDR3: CASSLEVWNEQFF. CDR3 sequence (DNA): TGTGCCAGCAGCTTGGAGGTTTGGAATGAGCAGTTCTTC.

As concerns this clone: Different DNA sequences within this sample yield the same CDR3. V is TRBV7-6 and J is TRBJ2-7; no clear D. V lost 6 bases and J 0 bases, leaving 9 bases between the germline ends. The germline gives CDR1 SGHVS, CDR2 FNYEAQ. The CDR3 is made up of 13 amino acids. The CDR3 region is CASSSSNSYEQYF. As DNA, the CDR3 is TGTGCCAGCAGTTCGTCGAACTCCTACGAGCAGTACTTC. Together with reference TRBV7-6 and TRBJ2-7, the CDR3 gives the full variable domain: GAGVSQSPRYKVTKRGQDVALRCDPISGHVSLYWYRQALGQGPEFLTYFNYEAQQDKSGLPNDRFSAERPEGSISTLTIQRTEQRDSAMYRCASSSSNSYEQYFGPGTRLTVT.

On this clone: One end of the junction is discordant with germline, which a read error may explain. The rearrangement links TRBV5-6 to TRBJ1-2; 7 bases line up with TRBD1. This CDR3 has 17 amino acids. The germline V gene encodes CDR1 SGHDT and CDR2 YYEEEE. This CDR3 reads CASSLGYRGQENYGYTF. In nucleotides, the CDR3 is TGTGCCAGCAGTTTGGGTTATAGAGGACAGGAGAACTATGGCTACACCTTC.

This clone was seen a single time. The chain has TRBV27 and TRBJ1-5; possibly TRBD1 for D (5 bases). V was cut by 4 bases and J by 6 bases, with 10 bases left in between. The CDR3 totals 13 residues. Germline CDR1 and CDR2: MNHEY and SMNVEV (reference sequence). The CDR3, as DNA: TGTGCCAGCAGTTCCCCAGGGAGTCAGCCCCAGCATTTT. Encoded protein: CASSSPGSQPQHF.

This CDR3 reads CASSWGVRTEAFF. The CDR3 DNA reads as TGTGCCAGCAGTTGGGGGGTCCGCACTGAAGCTTTCTTT. J is TRBJ1-1 and V is TRBV27, with a weak D call TRBD1 (5 bases). V was clipped by 4 bases and J by 4 bases, with 10 bases between them. Per the germline V gene, CDR1 is MNHEY and CDR2 is SMNVEV (reference sequence). The CDR3 extends over 13 amino acids.

The V gene is TRBV30, the J gene TRBJ1-2; no definite D call. This CDR3 comprises 13 residues. Deletions cut 1 base from V and 4 bases from J, with 10 bases between. CDR1 GTSNPN and CDR2 SVGIG come from the germline V gene (reference sequence). The chain's CDR3 is CAWSESNLYGYTF. The CDR3 DNA follows: TGTGCCTGGAGTGAAAGTAACCTCTATGGCTACACCTTC.

CDR3 sequence: CASSQDWAAIFNYGYTF. The CDR3 DNA reads TGCGCCAGCAGCCAAGATTGGGCAGCTATATTTAACTATGGCTACACCTTC. The genes are TRBV4-1 and TRBJ1-2; D remains unclear. The V gene's germline CDR1 is MGHRA and CDR2 YSYEKL. The V end lost 0 bases, the J end lost 1 base, and 15 bases lay between the germline ends. There are 17 residues in the CDR3.

The V and J genes are TRBV5-4 and TRBJ2-2; 8 nucleotides line up with TRBD2. After removal of 3 bases from V and 4 bases from J, the junction contained 5 bases not matched to a gene. The CDR3 is 15 residues long. Germline V gene data show CDR1 as SGHNT and CDR2 as YYREEE (reference sequence). The CDR3 sequence: CASSYGGAITGELFF. The CDR3, as DNA: TGTGCCAGCAGCTACGGGGGGGCTATCACCGGGGAGCTGTTTTTT. Full variable domain (remainder filled in from reference TRBV5-4 and TRBJ2-2): ETGVTQSPTHLIKTRGQQVTLRCSSQSGHNTVSWYQQALGQGPQFIFQYYREEENGRGNFPPRFSGLQFPNYSSELNVNALELDDSALYLCASSYGGAITGELFFGEGSRLTVL.

This chain connects TRBV5-1 to TRBJ2-7; D might be TRBD2 (6 bases). V dropped 5 bases and J dropped 0 bases, with 21 bases sitting between them. CDR3 size: 17 residues. Germline V gives CDR1 SGHRS, CDR2 YFSETQ. CDR3 region: CASRGVQEGYYSYEQYF. DNA for the CDR3: TGCGCCAGCAGAGGGGTTCAGGAGGGATACTACTCCTACGAGCAGTACTTC. The complete variable domain, with remaining parts taken from reference TRBV5-1 and TRBJ2-7, reads KAGVTQTPRYLIKTRGQQVTLSCSPISGHRSVSWYQQTPGQGLQFLFEYFSETQRNKGNFPGRFSGRQFSNSRSEMNVSTLELGDSALYLCASRGVQEGYYSYEQYFGPGTRLTVT.

The V gene is TRBV27, the J gene TRBJ1-1, with no clear D. Germline CDR1 is MNHEY and CDR2 is SMNVEV (reference sequence). CDR3 length: 11 residues. The CDR3 reads CASGGWTEAFF. The CDR3 nucleotides read TGTGCTAGCGGAGGGTGGACTGAAGCTTTCTTT.

V gene TRBV7-8 combines with J gene TRBJ1-1, with D hard to call. The CDR3 runs 16 residues. The germline gives CDR1 SGHVS, CDR2 FQNEAQ. Trimming removed 1 base at V and 1 base at J, with 13 bases between. The CDR3 DNA is TGTGCCAGCAGCTTAGTCGTCGGTCACGGGAACACTGAAGCTTTCTTT. Residues: CASSLVVGHGNTEAFF.

Details on this clone: Other DNA variants within this sample encode the same CDR3. The V and J genes are TRBV27 and TRBJ1-1; D remains unclear. Germline values: CDR1 MNHEY, CDR2 SMNVEV (reference sequence). This CDR3 comprises 13 residues. The ends were cut back, 0 bases at V and 1 base at J, with 3 bases in the middle. The CDR3 DNA reads TGTGCCAGCAGTTTATCGCCGAACACTGAAGCTTTCTTT. This sequence encodes CASSLSPNTEAFF.

CDR3 in DNA: TGTGCCAGCAGCCCAACAGGGGGCGGTGGGGATGGCTACACCTTC. Protein: CASSPTGGGGDGYTF. The chain combines TRBV7-9 with TRBJ1-2; 9 nucleotides match TRBD1. The germline V gene encodes CDR1 SEHNR and CDR2 FQNEAQ (reference sequence). V shed 5 bases, J shed 6 bases, and the junction held 10 bases outside the gene matches. This CDR3 contains 15 residues.

V usage is TRBV6-1 and J usage is TRBJ1-1; D perhaps matches TRBD1 (6 bases). The CDR3 spans 15 residues. Germline-derived CDR1 and CDR2 are MNHNS and SASEGT. Deletions cut 7 bases from V and 0 bases from J, with 15 bases between. Here the CDR3 reads CASTYAGTMNTEAFF. The CDR3 DNA sequence: TGTGCCAGCACCTATGCCGGGACAATGAACACTGAAGCTTTCTTT.

The chain combines TRBV4-2 with TRBJ2-7, with 7 bases identical to TRBD1. Per germline, CDR1 LGHNA and CDR2 YNFKEQ. The CDR3 is 13 residues long. V dropped 3 bases and J dropped 6; count of bases not matched to a gene: 5. As DNA, the CDR3 is TGTGCCAGCAGCCACATGACAGGGACCGAGCAGTACTTC. Its protein is CASSHMTGTEQYF.

The V call is TRBV11-2, the J call TRBJ1-2; D gene unclear. The germline V gene encodes CDR1 SGHAT and CDR2 FQNNGV. The CDR3 consists of 15 residues. The V and J ends lost 3 bases and 0 bases respectively, with 11 bases between them. CDR3 bases: TGTGCCAGCAGCTTGACTCTTTCAGCTAACTATGGCTACACCTTC. It yields the protein CASSLTLSANYGYTF.